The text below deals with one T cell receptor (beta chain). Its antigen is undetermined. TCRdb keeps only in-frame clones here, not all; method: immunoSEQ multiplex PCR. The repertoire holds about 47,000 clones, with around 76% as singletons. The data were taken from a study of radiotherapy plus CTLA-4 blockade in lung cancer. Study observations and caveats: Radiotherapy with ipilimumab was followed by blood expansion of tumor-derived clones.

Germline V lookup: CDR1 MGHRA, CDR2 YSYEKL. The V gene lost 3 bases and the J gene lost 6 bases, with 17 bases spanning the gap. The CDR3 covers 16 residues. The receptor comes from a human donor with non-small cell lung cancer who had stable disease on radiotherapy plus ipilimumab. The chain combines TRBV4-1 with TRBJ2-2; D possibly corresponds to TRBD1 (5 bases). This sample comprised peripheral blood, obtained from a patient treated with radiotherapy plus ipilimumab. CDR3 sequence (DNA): TGCGCCAGCAGCCAGGCCCACTTAGTAGGGGCCGGGGAGCTGTTTTTT. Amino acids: CASSQAHLVGAGELFF.